This TCR beta chain is drawn from a study of immune cell composition in non-small cell lung cancer. Germline V gene data show CDR1 as MNHEY and CDR2 as SVGAGI. The CDR3 is 15 amino acids. V lost 6 bases and J lost 2; bases outside the gene matches: 7. TCRdb keeps only in-frame clones here, not all; method: immunoSEQ multiplex PCR. The sample lists approximately 11,000 clones, roughly 60% seen once, with more than 15% in the top ten. Concerning this clone itself: Its target is not known.

Study-wide points: Adenocarcinomas with higher top tumour-associated clone frequency had more reactive TILs.

Sequencing used lung tumor tissue. The rearrangement joins TRBV6-5 to TRBJ2-7, with 10 bases lining up with TRBD2. This receptor was taken from a human donor with non-small cell lung cancer. In DNA form, the CDR3 reads TGTGCCAGCAGCTCTAGCGGGAGCCTAACCTACGAGCAGTACTTC. The encoded protein is CASSSSGSLTYEQYF.